Below, one TCR beta chain is given with its context. The antigen is undetermined. Every bit of the isolated RNA underwent reverse transcription, so sequencing read expressed TCRB transcripts. Measured with immunoSEQ multiplex PCR; TCRdb has only the in-frame clones, and not every one. The data hold 35,000 to 50,000 clones, with approximately 49% observed a single time. The data were obtained in a study of beta chain features in type 1 diabetes. Study-wide findings and caveats: More deletions and fewer insertions at VDJ junctions were found in patients with type 1 diabetes.

V was trimmed by 8 bases and J by 4 bases, leaving 12 bases between them. This CDR3 is 13 amino acids long. CDR1 and CDR2 from the germline V gene are MDHEN and SYDVKM. CD45RO/CCR7/CD25/CD127/CD95/CD27 separated CD4+ naive, central memory, regulatory and stem cell-like memory cells by sorting. The rearrangement uses TRBV28 and TRBJ1-5; D is perhaps TRBD1 (6 bases). This TCR was sampled from a woman aged 30 to 39 in good health. The material sequenced was stem cell memory CD4+ T cells from blood. The CDR3 nucleotides are TGTGCCAGCTACGGGAGGGGGAATCAGCCCCAGCATTTT. Residues: CASYGRGNQPQHF. Full variable domain (remainder filled in from reference TRBV28 and TRBJ1-5): DVKVTQSSRYLVKRTGEKVFLECVQDMDHENMFWYRQDPGLGLRLIYFSYDVKMKEKGDIPEGYSVSREKKERFSLILESASTNQTSMYLCASYGRGNQPQHFGDGTRLSIL.